Listed below are T cell receptor beta chains from one sample, sequenced in a study of T-cell reconstitution after alpha-beta-depleted transplantation in children. TCRdb itself ran the PCR reads through MiXCR, one entry per CDR3 protein. The sample carries around 480,000 distinct CDR3 sequences, approximately 32% recorded once. The sequencing used PBMCs from the stem cell graft donor, collected from the stem cell graft. These receptors were taken from a human donor who donated a stem cell graft to a child with aplastic anemia. Both conserved end residues are part of each CDR3. D genes are given only for firm matches. Clone size is stated in some rows and not others, as once, few, many or a class when expanded.

DNA: TGCAGCGTTGGACAGGGAAGACAGGAAGCTTTCTTT; CDR3: CSVGQGRQEAFF; size: few; J: TRBJ1-1; length: 12; V: TRBV29-1; D: TRBD1
DNA: TGTGCCAGTAGTACGACAGCCGCAAGAAAAGGGCAGCCCCAGCATTTT; CDR3: CASSTTAARKGQPQHF; size: -; J: TRBJ1-5; length: 16; V: TRBV19; D: -
DNA: TGTGCCAGCAGTTTGTTCGGACAGGGGGACTATGGCTACACCTTC; CDR3: CASSLFGQGDYGYTF; size: -; J: TRBJ1-2; length: 15; V: TRBV27; D: TRBD1
DNA: TGCGCCAGCAGCTTTGAGACAATGAATCAGCCCCAGCATTTT; CDR3: CASSFETMNQPQHF; size: -; J: TRBJ1-5; length: 14; V: TRBV5-1; D: -
DNA: TGCAGCCGCGGGAGGAGCAATCAGCCCCAGCATTTT; CDR3: CSRGRSNQPQHF; size: few; J: TRBJ1-5; length: 12; V: TRBV20-1; D: -
DNA: TGTGCCAGCAGTCTTAGCGCTCAGCAGTGGACACCCCTCCACTTT; CDR3: CASSLSAQQWTPLHF; size: -; J: TRBJ1-6; length: 15; V: TRBV7-2; D: -
DNA: TGCGCCAGCAGCTTGTCAGGGACAGGAGCCGGGGAGCTGTTTTTT; CDR3: CASSLSGTGAGELFF; size: -; J: TRBJ2-2; length: 15; V: TRBV5-1; D: TRBD1
DNA: TGTGCCAGCAGCTTAGGACGGCTAGCGGGGGCAGATACGCAGTATTTT; CDR3: CASSLGRLAGADTQYF; size: once; J: TRBJ2-3; length: 16; V: TRBV11-2; D: TRBD2
DNA: TGTGCCACCAAGGAGGGGCGGAATGAGCAGTTCTTC; CDR3: CATKEGRNEQFF; size: -; J: TRBJ2-1; length: 12; V: TRBV15; D: -
DNA: TGTGCCAGCAGGAATAATGAGCAGTTCTTC; CDR3: CASRNNEQFF; size: -; J: TRBJ2-1; length: 10; V: TRBV11-2; D: -
DNA: TGTGCCAGCAGCCCGATGCCCGGGACGGATTATGGCTACACCTTC; CDR3: CASSPMPGTDYGYTF; size: -; J: TRBJ1-2; length: 15; V: TRBV7-2; D: -
DNA: TGCAGCGTCGCCCGAATGGGGAGGGACAATGAGCAGTTCTTC; CDR3: CSVARMGRDNEQFF; size: -; J: TRBJ2-1; length: 14; V: TRBV29-1; D: TRBD2
DNA: TGTGCCAGCTCACCACAGGGGGCGGACACTGAAGCTTTCTTT; CDR3: CASSPQGADTEAFF; size: many; J: TRBJ1-1; length: 14; V: TRBV18; D: TRBD1
DNA: TGTGCCACAGGCGGAGATCAGCCCCAGCATTTT; CDR3: CATGGDQPQHF; size: -; J: TRBJ1-5; length: 11; V: TRBV7-9; D: -
DNA: TGTGCCTGGAGTAGGTTCTCTGGAAACACCATATATTTC; CDR3: CAWSRFSGNTIYF; size: -; J: TRBJ1-3; length: 13; V: TRBV30; D: -
DNA: TGCAGTGCTAGAGATACCGGGAGCTACACTGAAGCTTTCTTT; CDR3: CSARDTGSYTEAFF; size: -; J: TRBJ1-1; length: 14; V: TRBV20-1; D: -
DNA: TGTGCCAGCAGCTTAGAGGGGTCCTACAATGAGCAGTTCTTC; CDR3: CASSLEGSYNEQFF; size: few; J: TRBJ2-1; length: 14; V: TRBV7-3; D: -
DNA: TGTGCCAGCAGAGACAGTCGGGGGGGCAATCAGCCCCAGCATTTT; CDR3: CASRDSRGGNQPQHF; size: few; J: TRBJ1-5; length: 15; V: TRBV28; D: -
DNA: TGTGCCAGCAGTCCCCCGGGGGACGGAAGCACAGATACGCAGTATTTT; CDR3: CASSPPGDGSTDTQYF; size: -; J: TRBJ2-3; length: 16; V: TRBV28; D: -
DNA: TGCAGTGCTAGTCCCGGGAGTTTGTACGAGCAGTACTTC; CDR3: CSASPGSLYEQYF; size: -; J: TRBJ2-7; length: 13; V: TRBV20-1; D: -
DNA: TGCGCCAGCAGCTCGGGGGATATTATCTATGGCTACACCTTC; CDR3: CASSSGDIIYGYTF; size: -; J: TRBJ1-2; length: 14; V: TRBV5-1; D: -
DNA: TGTGCCAGCAGTTATACAGGGGGCGATCAGCCCCAGCATTTT; CDR3: CASSYTGGDQPQHF; size: -; J: TRBJ1-5; length: 14; V: TRBV27; D: TRBD1
DNA: TGTGCCAGCAGTCTCCGGGACCCTCGAGGTAGTGGCTACACCTTC; CDR3: CASSLRDPRGSGYTF; size: -; J: TRBJ1-2; length: 15; V: TRBV6-1; D: -
DNA: TGTGCCAGCAGCTTACCCCAGAACACCGGGGAGCTGTTTTTT; CDR3: CASSLPQNTGELFF; size: -; J: TRBJ2-2; length: 14; V: TRBV5-5; D: -
DNA: TGCGCCAGCAGCCTCTATGGGGGGACGAGAACTAGCACAGATACGCAGTATTTT; CDR3: CASSLYGGTRTSTDTQYF; size: -; J: TRBJ2-3; length: 18; V: TRBV5-1; D: -
DNA: TGTGCCAGCAGCCTTACCCCCAGAAGGGAGCAGTACTTC; CDR3: CASSLTPRREQYF; size: few; J: TRBJ2-7; length: 13; V: TRBV6-1; D: -
DNA: TGTGCCACCAGTGATGGGGCGACAGGGACCCACTATGGCTACACCTTC; CDR3: CATSDGATGTHYGYTF; size: few; J: TRBJ1-2; length: 16; V: TRBV24-1; D: TRBD1
DNA: TGTGCCACCAGCAGATTTGGTTCGGACTTACCCACAGATACGCAGTATTTT; CDR3: CATSRFGSDLPTDTQYF; size: -; J: TRBJ2-3; length: 17; V: TRBV15; D: -
DNA: TGTGCCAACAGCGCCCCCACGGAGACCCAGTACTTC; CDR3: CANSAPTETQYF; size: -; J: TRBJ2-5; length: 12; V: TRBV7-6; D: -
DNA: TGTGCCAGCAGTGAGGGACAGACCCAGTACTTC; CDR3: CASSEGQTQYF; size: -; J: TRBJ2-5; length: 11; V: TRBV25-1; D: -
DNA: TGTGCCAGCGAAATGGTGACAGAGCTTAGATCCAACACTGAAGCTTTCTTT; CDR3: CASEMVTELRSNTEAFF; size: few; J: TRBJ1-1; length: 17; V: TRBV28; D: -
DNA: TGTGCCAGCAGCCCCGGGAAGTCGGGGACCAAGCGGTCAGATACGCAGTATTTT; CDR3: CASSPGKSGTKRSDTQYF; size: -; J: TRBJ2-3; length: 18; V: TRBV5-6; D: -
DNA: TGTGCCAGCAGCTTGTGGGCCCCCCGGGATACGCAGTATTTT; CDR3: CASSLWAPRDTQYF; size: few; J: TRBJ2-3; length: 14; V: TRBV7-9; D: -
DNA: TGCGCCAGCAGCTTGGATCGCAATTCACCCCTCCACTTT; CDR3: CASSLDRNSPLHF; size: few; J: TRBJ1-6; length: 13; V: TRBV5-1; D: -
DNA: TGTGCCTTACCGACAGGGGGCAGCTACACCTTC; CDR3: CALPTGGSYTF; size: few; J: TRBJ1-2; length: 11; V: TRBV30; D: TRBD1
DNA: TGTGCCAGCACCCCGAGTCTGGCAGGGCTCCTAAAACCCCTCCACTTT; CDR3: CASTPSLAGLLKPLHF; size: -; J: TRBJ1-6; length: 16; V: TRBV12-3/TRBV12-4; D: -
DNA: TGCGCCAGCAGCCAAGAGTGGACAAGCTACGAGCAGTACTTC; CDR3: CASSQEWTSYEQYF; size: few; J: TRBJ2-7; length: 14; V: TRBV4-3; D: -
DNA: TGTGCCAGCAGCCCACAGGGGGTCTATGGCTACACCTTC; CDR3: CASSPQGVYGYTF; size: few; J: TRBJ1-2; length: 13; V: TRBV3-1; D: TRBD1
DNA: TGTGCCACCAGCAAAGGCGGGAGGGCCGGGGAGACCCAGTACTTC; CDR3: CATSKGGRAGETQYF; size: -; J: TRBJ2-5; length: 15; V: TRBV15; D: TRBD2
DNA: TGCGCCAGCAGCTTGGGGGACCTCTGGGGCTACACCTTC; CDR3: CASSLGDLWGYTF; size: -; J: TRBJ1-2; length: 13; V: TRBV5-1; D: -
DNA: TGTGCCAGCAGTTACGACAGCCTTGAGACCCAGTACTTC; CDR3: CASSYDSLETQYF; size: -; J: TRBJ2-5; length: 13; V: TRBV6-5; D: -
DNA: TGTGCCAGCAGCGTCGGGGCGGGAGGACCTTCCTACGAGCAGTACTTC; CDR3: CASSVGAGGPSYEQYF; size: few; J: TRBJ2-7; length: 16; V: TRBV9; D: TRBD2
DNA: TGCAGCGTTGAAGCCGGAACCCGGGAGACCCAGTACTTC; CDR3: CSVEAGTRETQYF; size: -; J: TRBJ2-5; length: 13; V: TRBV29-1; D: -
DNA: TGTGCCAGCAGTTCGTCCCCGACCACAGGTAACACTGAAGCTTTCTTT; CDR3: CASSSSPTTGNTEAFF; size: -; J: TRBJ1-1; length: 16; V: TRBV12-3/TRBV12-4; D: -
DNA: TGTGCCAGCAGCTTAGCACATGATGGCTACACCTTC; CDR3: CASSLAHDGYTF; size: -; J: TRBJ1-2; length: 12; V: TRBV7-9; D: -
DNA: TGTGCCAGCAGCTTAGCGGGAGGGCCGGACGAGCAGTACTTC; CDR3: CASSLAGGPDEQYF; size: -; J: TRBJ2-7; length: 14; V: TRBV7-6; D: TRBD2
DNA: TGTGCCAGCAACGGGGGGCTTGGGGCCAACGTCCTGACTTTC; CDR3: CASNGGLGANVLTF; size: few; J: TRBJ2-6; length: 14; V: TRBV7-6; D: -
DNA: TGTGCCAGCAGTAGCGGGAAAGGCCACGAGCAGTACTTC; CDR3: CASSSGKGHEQYF; size: -; J: TRBJ2-7; length: 13; V: TRBV12-3/TRBV12-4; D: TRBD2
DNA: TGTGCCAGCAGTTTGGGGGACAGGGGCCCTGGGGATGAGCAGTTCTTC; CDR3: CASSLGDRGPGDEQFF; size: -; J: TRBJ2-1; length: 16; V: TRBV12-3/TRBV12-4; D: TRBD1
DNA: TGTGCCAGCAGCCCAACCGTGAGGGGGGGCACTGAAGCTTTCTTT; CDR3: CASSPTVRGGTEAFF; size: -; J: TRBJ1-1; length: 15; V: TRBV6-2/TRBV6-3; D: -
DNA: TGTGCCAGCAGCCGGGACAGGGGGACAGGAAACACCATATATTTT; CDR3: CASSRDRGTGNTIYF; size: -; J: TRBJ1-3; length: 15; V: TRBV7-9; D: TRBD1
DNA: TGTGCCTGGAGTGTACTGGGAGGGTCCAATGAGCAGTTCTTC; CDR3: CAWSVLGGSNEQFF; size: -; J: TRBJ2-1; length: 14; V: TRBV30; D: TRBD2
DNA: TGCGCCAGCAGCTGGGACAGGGGGCAAGGAGATACGCAGTATTTT; CDR3: CASSWDRGQGDTQYF; size: -; J: TRBJ2-3; length: 15; V: TRBV5-1; D: TRBD1
DNA: TGTGCCAGCTCCCTTGACAGGGGATCGGAAGCTTTCTTT; CDR3: CASSLDRGSEAFF; size: few; J: TRBJ1-1; length: 13; V: TRBV18; D: TRBD1
DNA: TGCAGTGCGGAACAGGGGACCTCCTACGAGCAGTACTTC; CDR3: CSAEQGTSYEQYF; size: -; J: TRBJ2-7; length: 13; V: TRBV20-1; D: TRBD1
DNA: TGTGCCAGCAGCTTAGCACCCGGACAGGGTTTTATGACTGAAGCTTTCTTT; CDR3: CASSLAPGQGFMTEAFF; size: -; J: TRBJ1-1; length: 17; V: TRBV7-9; D: TRBD1